One and the same sample provided the 6 T cell receptor beta chains below, sequenced in a study of blood T cell repertoires in COVID-19. Clones were sequenced by immunoSEQ multiplex PCR, and TCRdb holds only the in-frame ones, with some missing. The sample has 65,000 to 100,000 clones, approximately 81% seen once. Material: peripheral blood. The receptors originated from a woman aged 80 or over with acute or convalescent COVID-19.

The chain is built from TRBV7-9 and TRBJ2-5; D is unclear. This CDR3 contains 15 residues. Trimming took 5 bases from V and 0 from J, leaving 13 bases between them. Germline CDR1 reads SEHNR; CDR2 reads FQNEAQ (reference sequence). The CDR3, as DNA: TGTGCCAGCAGCGGGCTCCGCCCCGACCAAGAGACCCAGTACTTC. It encodes CASSGLRPDQETQYF.

V and J are TRBV19 and TRBJ2-3, with a possible D match to TRBD1 (6 bases). Germline CDR1 reads LNHDA; CDR2 reads SQIVND (reference sequence). The length of the CDR3 is 16 residues. V was clipped by 1 base and J by 0 bases, with 11 bases between them. CDR3 residues: CASSIGRGTSTDTQYF. CDR3 nucleotides: TGTGCCAGTAGTATAGGCAGGGGAACTAGCACAGATACGCAGTATTTT.

V is TRBV2 and J is TRBJ2-6, with 7 bases aligning to TRBD1. Germline V gene data show CDR1 as SNHLY and CDR2 as FYNNEI. The CDR3 length is 17 residues. Trimming at V came to 6 bases and at J to 0 bases, leaving 8 bases not matched to a gene. The CDR3: CASSDRVSYSGANVLTF. CDR3 coding DNA: TGTGCCAGCAGCGACAGGGTTTCGTACTCTGGGGCCAACGTCCTGACTTTC.

The chain recombines TRBV30 with TRBJ1-1; D unresolved. The CDR3 is made up of 13 amino acids. Germline V gives CDR1 GTSNPN, CDR2 SVGIG (reference sequence). The germline V and J ends were trimmed by 7 bases and 2 bases, with 14 bases remaining between them. The CDR3 loop is CALEGSFNTEAFF. The DNA for the CDR3 is TGTGCCTTAGAGGGAAGTTTTAACACTGAAGCTTTCTTT.

The V and J genes are TRBV10-3 and TRBJ2-1, with 12 bases fitting TRBD1. The germline CDR1 and CDR2 sequences are ENHRY and SYGVKD. This CDR3 has 15 residues. The V gene end was trimmed by 7 bases and the J gene end by 8 bases; junction bases not matched to a gene: 9. The CDR3 nucleotides are TGTGCCATCAAATCCGGGACAGGGGGCTTCGATGAGCAGTTCTTC. Its translation: CAIKSGTGGFDEQFF.

The sample holds one count of this clone. The rearrangement joins TRBV6-5 to TRBJ2-1, with 10 nucleotides matching TRBD2. Germline V gives CDR1 MNHEY, CDR2 SVGAGI. After removal of 8 bases from V and 5 bases from J, the junction contained 9 bases not matched to a gene. This CDR3 has 15 amino acids. For the CDR3, the DNA is TGTGCCAGCGGATATAGCGGGGGGCCCGACAATGAGCAGTTCTTC. Protein: CASGYSGGPDNEQFF.